These 7 T cell receptor beta chains came from one sample sequenced in a study of blood T cell repertoires in COVID-19. Sequencing used immunoSEQ multiplex PCR; TCRdb keeps in-frame clones, though not all of them. The table records some 140,000 clones, about 79% of them present only once. Sequencing was performed on peripheral blood. Source of these receptors: a woman aged 55 to 70 with acute or convalescent COVID-19.

The chain links TRBV30 to TRBJ2-3, with 10 bases aligning to TRBD1. Trimming cost V 3 bases and J 0 bases; bases outside gene matches: 3. CDR1 GTSNPN and CDR2 SVGIG come from the germline V gene (reference sequence). This CDR3 is built from 15 residues. CDR3: CAWSAGQGSTDTQYF. DNA for the CDR3: TGTGCCTGGAGCGCGGGACAGGGGAGCACAGATACGCAGTATTTT.

The chain carries TRBV11-2 and TRBJ2-1, with D possibly matching TRBD2 (6 bases). With 4 bases removed from V and 1 base from J, the gap between germline ends came to 11 bases. There are 15 residues in the CDR3. Germline loops: CDR1 SGHAT, CDR2 FQNNGV. The CDR3 DNA follows: TGTGCCAGCAGCTCCCCTCGGGGGTCCTACAATGAGCAGTTCTTC. This encodes CASSSPRGSYNEQFF.

The chain has TRBV5-1 and TRBJ1-1; possibly TRBD1 for D (6 bases). The germline CDR1 and CDR2 sequences are SGHRS and YFSETQ. The CDR3 is 14 amino acids. V lost 2 bases to trimming and J lost 0 bases, with 8 bases between them. This CDR3 is CASSFGGMNTEAFF. The DNA of the CDR3 is TGCGCCAGCAGCTTTGGGGGCATGAACACTGAAGCTTTCTTT.

The genes are TRBV7-3 and TRBJ2-2, with 9 nucleotides matching TRBD2. The ends lost 3 bases at V and 4 bases at J; junction bases unmatched: 15. Germline V gives CDR1 SGHTA, CDR2 FQGTGA. CDR3 size: 19 residues. The CDR3 is CASSFSRIQAGGPTGELFF. The CDR3 DNA is TGTGCCAGCAGCTTTTCCCGAATTCAAGCGGGGGGACCCACCGGGGAGCTGTTTTTT.

The CDR3 loop is CASSQVSGDRGYEQYF. The CDR3 coding sequence is TGTGCCAGCAGCCAAGTCTCTGGGGACAGGGGTTACGAGCAGTACTTC. The rearrangement uses TRBV4-2 and TRBJ2-7; TRBD1 matches 10 bases. CDR1 LGHNA and CDR2 YNFKEQ come from the germline V gene. V gave up 1 base and J gave up 4 bases; unmatched junction bases: 7. This CDR3 is 16 amino acids long.

In its sample, this clone was seen once. J is TRBJ1-4 and V is TRBV5-4; 7 bases are a match to TRBD1. The CDR3 is 16 residues long. Germline V gene sequence: CDR1 SGHNT, CDR2 YYREEE (reference sequence). Losses at the gene ends were 0 bases for V and 0 bases for J; bases not matched to a gene: 2. CDR3 bases: TGTGCCAGCAGCTTGGCGGGGACAGCAACTAATGAAAAACTGTTTTTT. It codes for CASSLAGTATNEKLFF.

This sequence joins TRBV7-2 and TRBJ1-2; tentatively, D is TRBD1 (5 bases). Germline V lookup: CDR1 SGHTA, CDR2 FQGNSA. The CDR3 consists of 15 residues. V dropped 3 bases and J dropped 4 bases, with 15 bases sitting between them. The CDR3 nucleotides read TGTGCCAGCAGCTTTGTATCAGGGCACGGCTATGGCTACACCTTC. This gives the protein CASSFVSGHGYGYTF.